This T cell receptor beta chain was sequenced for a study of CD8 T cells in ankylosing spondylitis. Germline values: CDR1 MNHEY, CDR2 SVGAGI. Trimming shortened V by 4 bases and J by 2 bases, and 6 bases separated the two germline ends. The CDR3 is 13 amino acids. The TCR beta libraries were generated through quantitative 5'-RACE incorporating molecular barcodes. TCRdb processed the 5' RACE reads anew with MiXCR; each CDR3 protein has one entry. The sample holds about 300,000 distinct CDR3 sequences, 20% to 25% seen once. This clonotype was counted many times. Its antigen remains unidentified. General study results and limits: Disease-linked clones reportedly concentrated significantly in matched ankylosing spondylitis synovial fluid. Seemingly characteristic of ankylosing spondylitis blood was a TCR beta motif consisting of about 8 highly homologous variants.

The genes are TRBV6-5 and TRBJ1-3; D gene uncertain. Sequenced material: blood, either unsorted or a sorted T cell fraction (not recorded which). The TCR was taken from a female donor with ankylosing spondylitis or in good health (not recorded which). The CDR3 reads CASSSQAGNTIYF. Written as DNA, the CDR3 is TGTGCCAGCAGTTCCCAGGCTGGAAACACCATATATTTT.